This T cell receptor beta chain emerged from a study of blood T cell repertoires in COVID-19. Study as a whole: Both acute and convalescent COVID-19 samples were obtained from the United States, Italy and Spain. Sources were T cells, B-cell-depleted T cells, or PBMCs; the material itself was cDNA or gDNA.

As processed by the authors: Amplified reference gene primers provided the basis for estimating nucleated cell counts. The data were produced by immunoSEQ multiplex PCR, yet TCRdb's version contains in-frame clones alone and is incomplete. V and J calls and clone size are those listed in that table; D and trimming were worked out from the DNA. The table lists about 26,000 clones, roughly 84% of them singletons. The sequencing input was peripheral blood. This TCR was sampled from a human donor in a cohort sampled during active COVID-19.

The CDR3 DNA reads TGTGCCAGCAGTTACTCGGAGACCAATTTCAATGAGCAGTTCTTC. It yields the protein CASSYSETNFNEQFF. The rearrangement links TRBV6-2 or TRBV6-3 to TRBJ2-1; D gene ambiguous. V lost 0 bases and J lost 6, with 12 bases in between. This CDR3 region has 15 residues. Germline-derived CDR1 and CDR2 are MNHEY and SVGEGT.